This TCR beta chain stems from a study of vaccination and CD4 T cells after COVID-19. CD4+ T cells that had been cultured provided DNA sequenced with the Oncomine TCR Beta short-read assay. TCRdb passed the PCR reads through MiXCR, listing each CDR3 protein once. Of 20,000 to 25,000 distinct CDR3 sequences listed, roughly 38% are singletons. The time point here: late sampling 161 to 241 days after vaccination in a few convalescent patients. This sample's treatment: approximately nine-day PBMC culture with coronavirus spike peptide pools or control peptides (ViraFEST assay). This clonotype has only a few counts. Its antigen is unidentified. Germline assignment: CDR1 LNHNV and CDR2 YYDKDF (reference sequence). Between the trimmed V and J ends, which lost 5 bases and 1 base, there was a span of 20 bases. This CDR3 spans 17 amino acids. Study-level results: SARS-CoV-2-reactive clonotypes showed a nonsignificant median rise from roughly 21 to 40.

The sequence was collected from a human donor who had recovered from COVID-19. The rearrangement uses TRBV15 and TRBJ1-1; weak D call: TRBD1 (5 bases). The sample was CD4+ T cells from blood, cultured in vitro, taken about 7 months after SARS-CoV-2 vaccination. CDR3 in amino acids: CATSGLRTGTGNTEAFF. CDR3 DNA: TGTGCCACCAGCGGTTTAAGGACCGGGACGGGGAACACTGAAGCTTTCTTT.